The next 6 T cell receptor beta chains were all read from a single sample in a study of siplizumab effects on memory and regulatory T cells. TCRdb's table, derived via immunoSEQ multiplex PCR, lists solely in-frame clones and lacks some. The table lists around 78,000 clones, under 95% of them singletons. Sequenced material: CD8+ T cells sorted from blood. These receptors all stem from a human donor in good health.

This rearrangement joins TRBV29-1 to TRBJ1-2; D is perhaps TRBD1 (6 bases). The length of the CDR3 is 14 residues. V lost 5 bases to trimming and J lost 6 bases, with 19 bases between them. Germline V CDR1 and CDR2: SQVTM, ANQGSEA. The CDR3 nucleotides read TGCAGCGTTCCGGAGACAGGCACGGGGAATGGCTACACCTTC. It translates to CSVPETGTGNGYTF.

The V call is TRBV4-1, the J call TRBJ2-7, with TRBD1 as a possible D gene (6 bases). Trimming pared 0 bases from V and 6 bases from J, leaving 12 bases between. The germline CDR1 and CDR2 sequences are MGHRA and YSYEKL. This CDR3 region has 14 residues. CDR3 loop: CASSQDPGQTEQYF. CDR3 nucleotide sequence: TGCGCCAGCAGCCAAGATCCCGGACAGACCGAGCAGTACTTC.

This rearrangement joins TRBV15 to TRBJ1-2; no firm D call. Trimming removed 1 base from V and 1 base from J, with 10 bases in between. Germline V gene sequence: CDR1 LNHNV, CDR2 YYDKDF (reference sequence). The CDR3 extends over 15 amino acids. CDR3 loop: CATSRARDYNYGYTF. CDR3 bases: TGTGCCACCAGCAGAGCCCGGGATTATAACTATGGCTACACCTTC.

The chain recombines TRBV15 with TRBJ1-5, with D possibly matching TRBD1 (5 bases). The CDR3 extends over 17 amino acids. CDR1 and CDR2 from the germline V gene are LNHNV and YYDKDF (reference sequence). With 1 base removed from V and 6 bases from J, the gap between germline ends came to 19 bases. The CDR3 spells CATSRGSQESPSQPQHF. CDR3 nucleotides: TGTGCCACCAGCAGAGGTTCACAGGAGAGTCCGAGTCAGCCCCAGCATTTT.

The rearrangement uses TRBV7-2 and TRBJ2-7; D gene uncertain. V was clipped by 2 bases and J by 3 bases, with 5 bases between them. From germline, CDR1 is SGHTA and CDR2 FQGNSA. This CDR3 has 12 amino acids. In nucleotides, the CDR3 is TGTGCCAGCAGCTTATTTGGCTACGAGCAGTACTTC. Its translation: CASSLFGYEQYF.

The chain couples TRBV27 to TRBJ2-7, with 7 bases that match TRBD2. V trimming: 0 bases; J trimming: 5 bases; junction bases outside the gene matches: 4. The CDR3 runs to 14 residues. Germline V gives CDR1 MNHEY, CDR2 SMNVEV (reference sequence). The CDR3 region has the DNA TGTGCCAGCAGTTTATCAATACGGGGGGACGAGCAGTACTTC. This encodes CASSLSIRGDEQYF.